This note documents a single T cell receptor beta chain sequence. Its target is not known. Clones were read by immunoSEQ multiplex PCR, and TCRdb kept only the in-frame ones, dropping some. The profile shows some 6,000 clones, approximately 71% of them singletons. The entry originates in a study of immune evolution from preneoplasia to lung adenocarcinoma. Study outcomes and limitations: Top clone frequencies peaked in normal lung, apparently declining through invasive adenocarcinoma. Later-stage lesions appeared to have more T cells, more diversity, less clonality.

Resections took place in Japan or China from about 2014 to 2018. Histologic diagnosis was independently verified by two lung pathologists. The CDR3 runs 14 residues. The V and J ends lost 4 bases and 5 bases, in that order; junction bases with no gene match: 4. The V gene's germline CDR1 is SGHRS and CDR2 YFSETQ. The V gene is TRBV5-1, the J gene TRBJ2-2, with 8 bases that match TRBD1. The sequence derives from an older person with lung adenocarcinoma. What was sequenced was FFPE adjacent normal lung tissue. The CDR3 reads CASSPGGSTGELFF. The CDR3 DNA sequence: TGCGCCAGCAGCCCAGGGGGCTCTACCGGGGAGCTGTTTTTT.